This passage covers 19 T cell receptor beta chains from one sample sequenced in a study of blood T cells in healthy people across ages (dated by TCRdb to between 2014 and 2016). Library generation was performed with 5' RACE. Sequencing was carried out with an Illumina HiSeq 2500. A second PCR of roughly 6 to 11 cycles was performed with a sample-barcoded 5' primer and a J-beta primer mix. The public sequencing data were trimmed at Q25 with fastp and processed into clonotypes with MiXCR by TCRdb, which kept only in-frame beta chains. One record per CDR3 amino acid sequence lists the most common genes and DNA. For this sample there are 1,300,000 or so distinct CDR3 sequences; 55% to 75% appear just once. Over 5% of the sample comes from the top ten. The source material was blood. The origin of the receptors is a man younger than 35 in good health.

This chain connects TRBV6-4 to TRBJ2-4, with TRBD2 as a possible D gene (6 bases). Trimming pared 4 bases from V and 8 bases from J, leaving 18 bases between. The CDR3 sequence is 15 residues long. CDR1 and CDR2 (germline): MRHNA, SNTAGT. CDR3 in amino acids: CASSGSGGSRDIQYF. CDR3 bases: TGTGCCAGCAGTGGCTCTGGGGGGAGTCGTGACATTCAGTACTTC.

The rearrangement uses TRBV20-1 and TRBJ2-7; TRBD1 agrees at 9 bases. Per the germline V gene, CDR1 is DFQATT and CDR2 is SNEGSKA (reference sequence). The J segment lost 4 bases and the V segment lost 6 bases, leaving 7 bases of the junction unmatched. The CDR3 has 13 amino acids. DNA of the CDR3: TGCAGTGCAAACAGGGGGCGAGCGTACGAGCAGTACTTC. Translating gives CSANRGRAYEQYF.

The rearrangement joins TRBV7-2 to TRBJ1-1, with 8 nucleotides matching TRBD1. The CDR3 is 15 amino acids. Per the germline V gene, CDR1 is SGHTA and CDR2 is FQGNSA. Unmatched junction bases numbered 7, after V lost 2 bases and J lost 5 bases. CDR3: CASSLTDRGWTEAFF. The CDR3 bases are TGTGCCAGCAGCTTAACAGACAGGGGTTGGACTGAAGCTTTCTTT.

The chain combines TRBV29-1 with TRBJ2-2; possibly TRBD1 for D (6 bases). The CDR3 is 14 residues long. Germline V CDR1 and CDR2: SQVTM, ANQGSEA. V was pared by 5 bases and J by 2 bases, with 12 bases between. The CDR3 sequence is CSVSAQGNTGELFF. Here the CDR3 DNA reads TGCAGCGTTAGTGCACAGGGAAACACCGGGGAGCTGTTTTTT.

This clonotype appeared a few times. The chain couples TRBV28 to TRBJ2-3, with 10 bases fitting TRBD2. Germline CDR1 is MDHEN and CDR2 is SYDVKM. The junction had 12 bases not matched to a gene; V was cut back by 6 bases and J by 6 bases. The CDR3 consists of 16 residues. The CDR3 reads CASREMASGGGDTQYF. The CDR3, as DNA: TGTGCCAGCAGGGAGATGGCTAGCGGGGGTGGTGATACGCAGTATTTT. Drawing the rest from reference TRBV28 and TRBJ2-3, the complete variable domain is DVKVTQSSRYLVKRTGEKVFLECVQDMDHENMFWYRQDPGLGLRLIYFSYDVKMKEKGDIPEGYSVSREKKERFSLILESASTNQTSMYLCASREMASGGGDTQYFGPGTRLTVL.

This clonotype was seen more than once but under ten times. The chain links TRBV4-1 to TRBJ2-2; a weak D match, TRBD1 (5 bases). CDR3 size: 15 residues. V was cut by 4 bases and J by 6 bases, with 15 bases left in between. The germline V gene has CDR1 MGHRA and CDR2 YSYEKL. CDR3 coding DNA: TGCGCCAGCAGCCCTAGGACACCGGGCGCCGGGGAGCTGTTTTTT. This sequence encodes CASSPRTPGAGELFF.

The J gene is TRBJ1-5, the V gene TRBV29-1; D not resolved. CDR1 is SQVTM, CDR2 ANQGSEA, per germline. This CDR3 region has 12 residues. V was pared by 4 bases and J by 6 bases, with 10 bases between. The CDR3 DNA sequence: TGCAGCGTTGTGGCAAGCGGTCAGCCCCAGCATTTT. Its protein is CSVVASGQPQHF.

Turning to this clonotype: One junction end does not reproduce the germline sequence, and a read error may be involved. This chain links TRBV12-3 or TRBV12-4 with TRBJ1-5; D gene ambiguous. CDR3 size: 14 residues. CDR3 sequence reads: CASSLGPENRPQHF. The CDR3 DNA is TGTGCCAGCAGTTTAGGCCCAGAGAATCGGCCCCAGCATTTT.

CDR3: CASSLNGDGGGYTF. The CDR3 DNA is TGTGCCAGCAGCCTCAACGGGGATGGGGGTGGCTACACCTTC. The chain joins TRBV7-2 to TRBJ1-2; weak D call: TRBD1 (5 bases). CDR1 is SGHTA, CDR2 FQGNSA, per germline. V was pared by 5 bases and J by 7 bases, with 17 bases between. The CDR3 totals 14 residues. The full variable domain, in which reference TRBV7-2 and TRBJ1-2 provide the parts outside the CDR3, is GAGVSQSPSNKVTEKGKDVELRCDPISGHTALYWYRQSLGQGLEFLIYFQGNSAPDKSGLPSDRFSAERTGGSVSTLTIQRTQQEDSAVYLCASSLNGDGGGYTFGSGTRLTVV.

Written as DNA, the CDR3 is TGCAGCGTTGGGGGCGGTAGCGGGAGACCTTCCTACAATGAGCAGTTCTTC. Its protein is CSVGGGSGRPSYNEQFF. This chain links TRBV29-1 with TRBJ2-1; TRBD2 matches 9 bases. V was clipped by 4 bases and J by 1 base; unmatched bases: 11. The CDR3 covers 17 residues. Germline CDR1 SQVTM, CDR2 ANQGSEA.

CDR3 loop: CASSLMAYYEQYF. CDR3 sequence (DNA): TGTGCCAGCAGCTTAATGGCCTACTACGAGCAGTACTTC. This chain links TRBV7-9 with TRBJ2-7; D is undetermined. This CDR3 region has 13 residues. Germline CDR1 SEHNR, CDR2 FQNEAQ (reference sequence). The ends were cut back, 2 bases at V and 3 bases at J, with 8 bases in the middle.

For the CDR3, the DNA is TGTGCCAGCATCCGCGATCCGGGACTAGGAAGGAGCTCCTACAATGAGCAGTTCTTC. As protein: CASIRDPGLGRSSYNEQFF. The genes are TRBV7-2 and TRBJ2-1, with 8 bases identical to TRBD2. The germline V gene encodes CDR1 SGHTA and CDR2 FQGNSA. Trimming cost V 7 bases and J 0 bases; bases outside gene matches: 17. The CDR3 contains 19 residues.

This clonotype came up a few times. This chain connects TRBV12-3 or TRBV12-4 to TRBJ2-5; 9 bases agree with TRBD2. The CDR3 is 16 residues long. V trimming: 2 bases; J trimming: 1 base; junction bases outside the gene matches: 5. CDR3 protein: CASSLSGLAAQETQYF. CDR3 sequence (DNA): TGTGCCAGCAGTTTATCGGGACTAGCAGCCCAAGAGACCCAGTACTTC.

The V and J genes are TRBV27 and TRBJ2-5; perhaps TRBD2 as D (6 bases). The CDR3 is 16 amino acids. Germline V gives CDR1 MNHEY, CDR2 SMNVEV (reference sequence). Trimming took off 3 bases at V and 3 bases at J, with 17 bases between the two ends. The CDR3: CASSLLGSPGEETQYF. In DNA, the CDR3 is TGTGCCAGCAGTTTGCTCGGGAGTCCCGGAGAAGAGACCCAGTACTTC.

J is TRBJ1-1 and V is TRBV4-3, with 8 positions matching TRBD1. This CDR3 region has 16 residues. J lost 4 bases, V lost 4 bases, and 11 bases had no gene match. CDR1 and CDR2 (germline): LGHNA, YSLEER. The CDR3 reads CASSPTGTGFGTEAFF. In DNA form, the CDR3 reads TGCGCCAGCAGCCCTACTGGGACAGGCTTCGGCACTGAAGCTTTCTTT.

CDR3 amino acids: CASSPPMTGPGNTEAFF. The CDR3 nucleotides read TGTGCCAGCTCACCACCGATGACCGGGCCAGGGAACACTGAAGCTTTCTTT. The chain is built from TRBV18 and TRBJ1-1; the D is unclear. The V gene's germline CDR1 is KGHSH and CDR2 LQKENI. Trimming took off 0 bases at V and 1 base at J, with 15 bases between the two ends. The CDR3 contains 17 residues.

The gene calls are TRBV24-1 and TRBJ2-2; 7 bases are a match to TRBD2. The germline V gene has CDR1 KGHDR and CDR2 SFDVKD. This CDR3 contains 17 residues. V trimming: 7 bases; J trimming: 1 base; junction bases outside the gene matches: 11. In nucleotides, the CDR3 is TGTGCCACCAGCCCCAACCGCGGGGGAATGAACACCGGGGAGCTGTTTTTT. Translated: CATSPNRGGMNTGELFF.

CDR3 region: CSARDQAGRETQYF. CDR3 coding DNA: TGCAGTGCTAGAGATCAGGCGGGAAGGGAGACCCAGTACTTC. The chain couples TRBV20-1 to TRBJ2-5; a possible D gene is TRBD2 (6 bases). This CDR3 has 14 amino acids. Germline V gene data show CDR1 as DFQATT and CDR2 as SNEGSKA (reference sequence). With 0 bases removed from V and 5 bases from J, the gap between germline ends came to 13 bases.

The CDR3 DNA follows: TGCAGTGCTAGAAACCGGGTCACTGAAGCTTTCTTT. Amino acid sequence: CSARNRVTEAFF. The V call is TRBV20-1, the J call TRBJ1-1, with D hard to call. The V end was cut by 2 bases, the J end by 4 bases, with 8 bases between. The CDR3 has 12 amino acids. Germline V gene lookup returns CDR1 DFQATT and CDR2 SNEGSKA (reference sequence).